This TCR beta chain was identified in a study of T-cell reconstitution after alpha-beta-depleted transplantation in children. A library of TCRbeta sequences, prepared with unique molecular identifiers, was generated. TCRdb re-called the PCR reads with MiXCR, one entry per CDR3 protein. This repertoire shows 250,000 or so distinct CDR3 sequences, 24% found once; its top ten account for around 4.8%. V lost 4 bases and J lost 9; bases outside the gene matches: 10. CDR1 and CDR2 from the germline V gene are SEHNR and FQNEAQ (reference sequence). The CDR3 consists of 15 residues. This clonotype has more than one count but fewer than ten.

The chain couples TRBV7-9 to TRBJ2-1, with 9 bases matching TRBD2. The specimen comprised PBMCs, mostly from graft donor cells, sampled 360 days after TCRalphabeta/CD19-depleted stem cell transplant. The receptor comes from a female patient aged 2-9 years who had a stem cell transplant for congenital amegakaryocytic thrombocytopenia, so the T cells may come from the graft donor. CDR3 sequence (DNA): TGTGCCAGCAGCTCTTCCTTAGCGGGAGAGAGTGAGCAGTTCTTC. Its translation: CASSSSLAGESEQFF.